This entry lists 10 T cell receptor beta chains sequenced from one sample in a study of shared clonotypes between healthy human individuals. Measured with immunoSEQ multiplex PCR; TCRdb has only the in-frame clones, and not every one. Of a few hundred thousand clones in the sample, around 67% were seen once. The sequenced sample consisted of memory CD4+ T cells sorted from blood. The subset: CD45RA-negative fraction. The receptors were gathered from a man between 25 and 39 years old in good health.

The V and J genes are TRBV6-1 and TRBJ2-7; 8 bases align to TRBD2. The junction had 8 bases not matched to a gene; V was cut back by 11 bases and J by 2 bases. CDR1 is MNHNS, CDR2 SASEGT, per germline. The CDR3 runs 13 residues. The CDR3 DNA is TGTGCCGCATCGATCGGGGGGGCCTACGAGCAGTACTTC. Residues: CAASIGGAYEQYF.

The genes are TRBV5-1 and TRBJ2-1; possibly TRBD2 for D (7 bases). V was pared by 1 base and J by 4 bases, with 30 bases between. Germline assignment: CDR1 SGHRS and CDR2 YFSETQ. CDR3 length: 21 residues. CDR3 DNA sequence: TGCGCCAGCAGCTTGTTTAGTTCGGGGGGCTTAGGAGGGAGGCTGTACAATGAGCAGTTCTTC. This sequence encodes CASSLFSSGGLGGRLYNEQFF.

The V and J genes are TRBV27 and TRBJ2-3, with D unclear. The CDR3 has 12 residues. Looked up from germline, CDR1 is MNHEY and CDR2 is SMNVEV (reference sequence). Between the trimmed V and J ends, which lost 3 bases and 5 bases, there was a span of 6 bases. CDR3 sequence: CASSLFGDTQYF. The CDR3 DNA reads TGTGCCAGCAGTTTGTTTGGAGATACGCAGTATTTT.

V is TRBV6-6 and J is TRBJ2-2; 7 bases match TRBD1. In germline, CDR1 is MNHNY, CDR2 SVGAGI (reference sequence). The CDR3 runs to 14 residues. V trimming: 8 bases; J trimming: 8 bases; junction bases outside the gene matches: 11. CDR3 in amino acids: CASAGTQGRGELFF. In DNA form, the CDR3 reads TGTGCCAGCGCAGGGACACAGGGGAGAGGGGAGCTGTTTTTT.

A single count supports this clone. The chain couples TRBV11-2 to TRBJ1-4; no firm D call. Trimming pared 3 bases from V and 8 bases from J, leaving 10 bases between. The CDR3 totals 13 residues. The germline V gene has CDR1 SGHAT and CDR2 FQNNGV. CDR3: CASSFGSGEKLFF. CDR3 in DNA: TGTGCCAGCAGCTTTGGTTCGGGGGAAAAACTGTTTTTT.

In this sample, this clone turned up a few times. V and J are TRBV7-6 and TRBJ2-7; weak D call: TRBD2 (6 bases). V gave up 5 bases and J gave up 2 bases, with 10 bases separating them. Germline V lookup: CDR1 SGHVS, CDR2 FNYEAQ. This CDR3 contains 13 residues. DNA for the CDR3: TGTGCCAGCAGCCGGGGGACCGCCTACGAGCAGTACTTC. It specifies CASSRGTAYEQYF. Combining the CDR3 with reference TRBV7-6 and TRBJ2-7 gives the whole variable domain GAGVSQSPRYKVTKRGQDVALRCDPISGHVSLYWYRQALGQGPEFLTYFNYEAQQDKSGLPNDRFSAERPEGSISTLTIQRTEQRDSAMYRCASSRGTAYEQYFGPGTRLTVT.

In this sample, this clone turned up a few times. The chain employs TRBV29-1 and TRBJ2-3, with D perhaps assigned TRBD1 or TRBD2 (6 bases each). Germline V gene data show CDR1 as SQVTM and CDR2 as ANQGSEA. V gave up 4 bases and J gave up 1 base, with 9 bases separating them. The CDR3 extends over 13 amino acids. Here the CDR3 reads CSVGRGGTDTQYF. The CDR3 DNA follows: TGCAGCGTTGGGAGGGGGGGCACAGATACGCAGTATTTT.

This chain uses TRBV2 with TRBJ2-1, with D tentatively TRBD2 (6 bases). Trimming took 6 bases from V and 0 from J, leaving 18 bases between them. Germline-derived CDR1 and CDR2 are SNHLY and FYNNEI. This CDR3 is built from 17 residues. The chain's CDR3 is CASRNAAGWSSYNEQFF. The CDR3 bases are TGTGCCAGCAGGAATGCGGCGGGGTGGAGCTCCTACAATGAGCAGTTCTTC.

The gene calls are TRBV7-9 and TRBJ1-4; a weak D match, TRBD1 (5 bases). Germline V lookup: CDR1 SEHNR, CDR2 FQNEAQ (reference sequence). V lost 8 bases and J lost 7, with 17 bases in between. This CDR3 contains 14 residues. CDR3 sequence reads: CASQSQRGREKLFF. In nucleotides, the CDR3 is TGTGCCAGCCAAAGTCAGAGGGGTCGTGAAAAACTGTTTTTT. The variable domain in full, with the rest retrieved from reference TRBV7-9 and TRBJ1-4, is DTGVSQNPRHKITKRGQNVTFRCDPISEHNRLYWYRQTLGQGPEFLTYFQNEAQLEKSRLLSDRFSAERPKGSFSTLEIQRTEQGDSAMYLCASQSQRGREKLFFGSGTQLSVL.

The CDR3 loop is CASTTGFGTEAFF. CDR3 coding DNA: TGTGCCAGCACGACAGGGTTTGGGACTGAAGCTTTCTTT. J is TRBJ1-1 and V is TRBV2; 7 positions match TRBD1. Germline trimming cut 7 bases from V and 5 bases from J; bases unmatched to any gene: 7. Germline V gene data show CDR1 as SNHLY and CDR2 as FYNNEI. The CDR3 has 13 residues.